This T cell receptor beta chain comes out of a study of T cell responses to AZD1222 COVID-19 vaccine. Regarding the study as a whole: Sampling captured repertoires only after the peak T cell response. Clonal diversity was possibly underestimated; the donors were predominantly white British and more often female. At baseline, just a handful of AZD1222 recipients tested seropositive.

Using immunoSEQ multiplex PCR, the repertoire was profiled, and TCRdb retains in-frame clones only, with some absent. The table includes roughly 100,000 clones, approximately 89% detected once. V was trimmed by 2 bases and J by 6 bases, leaving 12 bases between them. The CDR3 is 15 amino acids. Germline values: CDR1 SGHRS, CDR2 YFSETQ. The sample holds one count of this clone. Antigen: not known. V is TRBV5-1 and J is TRBJ1-6; weak D call: TRBD1 (6 bases). The sequencing here drew on peripheral blood, taken 28 days after the second dose of the MenACWY control vaccine. This receptor was identified in an adult who received the MenACWY meningococcal vaccine as a control. The CDR3 spells CASSFDGQPNSPLHF. The CDR3 coding sequence is TGCGCCAGCAGCTTTGATGGACAGCCTAATTCACCCCTCCACTTT.